The TCR beta chain under discussion was sequenced for a study of vaccination and CD4 T cells after COVID-19. Study-wide background: Some control cultures received a CEFX pool, which served as the positive control. Others received an HIV-1 Nef pool or no peptide.

V trimming: 5 bases; J trimming: 4 bases; junction bases outside the gene matches: 4. In germline, CDR1 is SEHNR, CDR2 FQNEAQ (reference sequence). CDR3 size: 14 residues. Comment on this clonotype: Its antigen is not identified.

CD4+ T cells that had been cultured provided DNA sequenced with the Oncomine TCR Beta short-read assay. One entry per CDR3 protein, called by TCRdb with MiXCR from the PCR reads. Seen here are roughly 19,000 distinct CDR3 sequences, about 60% observed once, and the top ten hold roughly 8%. Regarding treatment: roughly 10-day PBMC culture with coronavirus spike peptide pools or control peptides (ViraFEST assay). The receptor's source is a human donor who had recovered from COVID-19. Sequenced input: CD4+ T cells from blood, cultured in vitro. The chain couples TRBV7-9 to TRBJ2-3; 9 bases align to TRBD1. The CDR3 reads CASSHRTGADTQYF. The CDR3 bases are TGTGCCAGCAGCCATCGGACAGGGGCAGATACGCAGTATTTT.